This record covers a single T cell receptor beta chain. This record comes from a study of blood T cell repertoires in COVID-19. Study as a whole: There were acute and convalescent COVID-19 samples, and they came from the United States, Italy and Spain. T cells, B-cell-depleted T cells, or PBMCs provided the cDNA or gDNA that served as material.

This CDR3 has 19 amino acids. CDR1 is SGDLS, CDR2 YYNGEE, per germline. The ends lost 4 bases at V and 0 bases at J; junction bases unmatched: 9. Authors' methods: Amplification of reference gene primers was used by the study to estimate nucleated cell counts. Generated by immunoSEQ multiplex PCR, the TCRdb table keeps only in-frame clones and is missing some. For V, J and clone size, that table is used; D and trimming come from the DNA. This sample has fewer than 250,000 clones, with around 89% found just once. The rearrangement links TRBV9 to TRBJ2-3; 15 bases agree with TRBD2. Sample: peripheral blood. The clonotype comes from a human donor in a cohort sampled during active COVID-19. The CDR3 spells CASSLTGTSGGISTDTQYF. The CDR3 DNA sequence: TGTGCCAGCAGCTTAACCGGGACTAGCGGGGGGATTAGCACAGATACGCAGTATTTT.